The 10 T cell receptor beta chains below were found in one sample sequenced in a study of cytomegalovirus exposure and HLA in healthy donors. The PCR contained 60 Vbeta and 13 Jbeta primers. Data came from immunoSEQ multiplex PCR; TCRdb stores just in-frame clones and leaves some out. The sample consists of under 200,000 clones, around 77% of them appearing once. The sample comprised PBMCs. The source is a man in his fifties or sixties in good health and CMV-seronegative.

The DNA of the CDR3 is TGTGCCAGTAGCCTCAGGGGGACAGAGACCCAGTACTTC. It yields the protein CASSLRGTETQYF. The chain recombines TRBV19 with TRBJ2-5, with TRBD1 identical over 7 bases. The CDR3 loop spans 13 amino acids. The germline V gene encodes CDR1 LNHDA and CDR2 SQIVND (reference sequence). With 6 bases clipped from V and 4 bases from J, the junction kept 5 bases outside the gene matches.

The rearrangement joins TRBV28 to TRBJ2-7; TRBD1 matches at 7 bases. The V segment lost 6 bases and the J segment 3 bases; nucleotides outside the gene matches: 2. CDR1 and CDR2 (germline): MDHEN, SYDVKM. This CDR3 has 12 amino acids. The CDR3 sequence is CASRGQIYEQYF. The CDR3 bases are TGTGCCAGCAGGGGACAGATCTACGAGCAGTACTTC.

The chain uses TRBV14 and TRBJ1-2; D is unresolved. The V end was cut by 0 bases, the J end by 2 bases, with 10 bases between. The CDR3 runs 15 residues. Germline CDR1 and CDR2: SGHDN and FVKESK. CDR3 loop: CASSQETILNYGYTF. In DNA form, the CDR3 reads TGTGCCAGCAGCCAAGAGACTATATTGAACTATGGCTACACCTTC. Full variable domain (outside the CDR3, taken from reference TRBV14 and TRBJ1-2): EAGVTQFPSHSVIEKGQTVTLRCDPISGHDNLYWYRRVMGKEIKFLLHFVKESKQDESGMPNNRFLAERTGGTYSTLKVQPAELEDSGVYFCASSQETILNYGYTFGSGTRLTVV.

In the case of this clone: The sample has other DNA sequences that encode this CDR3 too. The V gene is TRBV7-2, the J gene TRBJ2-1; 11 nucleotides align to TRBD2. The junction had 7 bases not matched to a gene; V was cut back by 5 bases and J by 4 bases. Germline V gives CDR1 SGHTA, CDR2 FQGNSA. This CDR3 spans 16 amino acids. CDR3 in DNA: TGTGCCAGCAGCCAAACTCTAGCGGGGGGTTACAATGAGCAGTTCTTC. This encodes CASSQTLAGGYNEQFF.

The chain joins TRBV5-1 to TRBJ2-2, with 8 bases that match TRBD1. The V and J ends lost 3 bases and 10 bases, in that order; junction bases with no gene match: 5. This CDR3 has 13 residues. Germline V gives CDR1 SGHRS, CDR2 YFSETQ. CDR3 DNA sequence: TGCGCCAGCAGCTGGGGACAGGACATGGAGCTGTTTTTT. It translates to CASSWGQDMELFF.

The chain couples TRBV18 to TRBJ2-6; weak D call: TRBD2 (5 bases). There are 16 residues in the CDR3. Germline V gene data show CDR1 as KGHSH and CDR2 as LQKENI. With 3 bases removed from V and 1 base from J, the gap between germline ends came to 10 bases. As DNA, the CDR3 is TGTGCCAGCTCACCGAATCCGGGGTCTGGGGCCAACGTCCTGACTTTC. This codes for CASSPNPGSGANVLTF.

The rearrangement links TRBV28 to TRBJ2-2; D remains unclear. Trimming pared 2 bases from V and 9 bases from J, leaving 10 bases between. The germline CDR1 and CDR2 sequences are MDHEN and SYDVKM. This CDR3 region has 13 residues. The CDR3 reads CASSLPPPRELFF. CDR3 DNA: TGTGCCAGCAGTTTACCCCCTCCCCGGGAGCTGTTTTTT.

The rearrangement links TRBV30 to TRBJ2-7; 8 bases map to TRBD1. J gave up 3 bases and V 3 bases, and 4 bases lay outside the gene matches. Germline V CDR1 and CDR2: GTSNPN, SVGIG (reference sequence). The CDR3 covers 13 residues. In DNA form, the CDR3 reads TGTGCCTGGAGCCGGGGACAGGACTACGAGCAGTACTTC. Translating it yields CAWSRGQDYEQYF.

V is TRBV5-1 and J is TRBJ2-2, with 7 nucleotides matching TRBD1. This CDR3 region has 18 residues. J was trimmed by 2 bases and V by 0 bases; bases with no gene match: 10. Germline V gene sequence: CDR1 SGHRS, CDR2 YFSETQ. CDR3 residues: CASSLARRQGSNTGELFF. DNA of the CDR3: TGCGCCAGCAGCTTGGCCAGAAGACAGGGATCAAACACCGGGGAGCTGTTTTTT.

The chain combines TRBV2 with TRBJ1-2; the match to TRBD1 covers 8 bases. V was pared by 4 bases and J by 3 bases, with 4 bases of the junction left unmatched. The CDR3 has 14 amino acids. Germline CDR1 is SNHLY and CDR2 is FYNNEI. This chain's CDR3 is CASSGYRGDYGYTF. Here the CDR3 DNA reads TGTGCCAGCAGTGGCTACAGGGGGGACTATGGCTACACCTTC. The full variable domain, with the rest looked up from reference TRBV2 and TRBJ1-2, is EPEVTQTPSHQVTQMGQEVILRCVPISNHLYFYWYRQILGQKVEFLVSFYNNEISEKSEIFDDQFSVERPDGSNFTLKIRSTKLEDSAMYFCASSGYRGDYGYTFGSGTRLTVV.